This T cell receptor beta chain was documented in a study of blood T cell repertoires in COVID-19. Across the whole study: COVID-19 samples from acute and convalescent phases originated in the United States, Italy and Spain.

Trimming pared 5 bases from V and 9 bases from J, leaving 19 bases between. Germline V gene data show CDR1 as SEHNR and CDR2 as FQNEAQ (reference sequence). CDR3 length equals 15 residues. TCRdb's table, derived via immunoSEQ multiplex PCR, lists solely in-frame clones and lacks some. Of about 110,000 clones listed, 75% to 90% are singletons. V is TRBV7-9 and J is TRBJ2-2; the D gene is possibly TRBD2 (5 bases). The sample taken for sequencing was peripheral blood. The TCR originated in an older woman with acute or convalescent COVID-19. CDR3 amino acids: CASSPGGSLVRELFF. Written as DNA, the CDR3 is TGTGCCAGCAGCCCTGGAGGTAGTCTAGTCCGGGAGCTGTTTTTT.